One sample yielded the 21 T cell receptor beta chains listed below, sequenced in a study of T cell responses to AZD1222 COVID-19 vaccine. Sequencing used immunoSEQ multiplex PCR; TCRdb keeps in-frame clones, though not all of them. Of more than 50,000 clones listed, around 89% are singletons. The material sequenced was peripheral blood, taken on day 0 of AZD1222 vaccination. The origin of the receptors is an adult in good health.

V usage is TRBV7-2 and J usage is TRBJ1-2, with TRBD1 as a possible D gene (6 bases). Germline V gene data show CDR1 as SGHTA and CDR2 as FQGNSA. Between the trimmed V and J ends, which lost 4 bases and 4 bases, there was a span of 19 bases. The CDR3 covers 16 residues. CDR3: CASSSALWGASYGYTF. As DNA, the CDR3 is TGTGCCAGCAGCTCCGCCCTCTGGGGGGCGAGCTATGGCTACACCTTC.

In its sample, this clone was seen once. CDR3 amino acids: CASSVYSGEGNTIYF. The CDR3 DNA reads TGTGCCAGCAGCGTATATTCCGGGGAGGGAAACACCATATATTTT. V gene TRBV9 combines with J gene TRBJ1-3, with D unclear. V was trimmed by 1 base and J by 4 bases, leaving 12 bases between them. The germline CDR1 and CDR2 sequences are SGDLS and YYNGEE. The CDR3 contains 15 residues.

The CDR3 DNA follows: TGTGCCAGTAGTCCGCGGGGACTAGCGTTCCAAGAGACCCAGTACTTC. It specifies CASSPRGLAFQETQYF. The J gene is TRBJ2-5, the V gene TRBV19; 10 nucleotides align to TRBD2. The J segment lost 1 base and the V segment lost 5 bases, leaving 7 bases of the junction unmatched. The CDR3 extends over 16 amino acids. The germline CDR1 and CDR2 sequences are LNHDA and SQIVND (reference sequence).

The chain couples TRBV9 to TRBJ2-3, with 9 bases matching TRBD2. Germline-derived CDR1 and CDR2 are SGDLS and YYNGEE. With 3 bases clipped from V and 3 bases from J, the junction kept 2 bases outside the gene matches. The CDR3 consists of 14 residues. The CDR3 is CASSESGRTDTQYF. In DNA form, the CDR3 reads TGTGCCAGCAGCGAAAGCGGGAGGACAGATACGCAGTATTTT.

The chain links TRBV7-2 to TRBJ1-6; D not certain. This CDR3 contains 14 residues. The germline gives CDR1 SGHTA, CDR2 FQGNSA. Trimming shortened V by 5 bases and J by 9 bases, and 14 bases separated the two germline ends. The CDR3 protein is CASSLSGDASPLHF. The CDR3 DNA reads TGTGCCAGCAGCCTCAGCGGGGATGCTTCACCCCTCCACTTT. The full variable domain, rest sourced from reference TRBV7-2 and TRBJ1-6, is GAGVSQSPSNKVTEKGKDVELRCDPISGHTALYWYRQSLGQGLEFLIYFQGNSAPDKSGLPSDRFSAERTGGSVSTLTIQRTQQEDSAVYLCASSLSGDASPLHFGNGTRLTVT.

CDR3 DNA sequence: TGTGCCAGCAGCTTAACTACTAGCGGGAGCATCGATGAGCAGTTCTTC. Amino acids: CASSLTTSGSIDEQFF. This chain joins TRBV11-1 and TRBJ2-1, with 11 bases lining up with TRBD2. This CDR3 is 16 amino acids long. Trimming cost V 2 bases and J 8 bases; bases outside gene matches: 8. Germline loops: CDR1 SGHAT, CDR2 FQDESV (reference sequence).

The V call is TRBV7-2, the J call TRBJ2-1, with D perhaps being TRBD1 or TRBD2 (5 bases each). The CDR3 is 17 residues long. Germline V gene lookup returns CDR1 SGHTA and CDR2 FQGNSA. The V and J ends lost 5 bases and 3 bases respectively, with 20 bases between them. CDR3 residues: CASSLRQSGQYYNEQFF. The CDR3 nucleotides are TGTGCCAGCAGCCTACGACAGTCGGGGCAATACTACAATGAGCAGTTCTTC.

The chain has TRBV27 and TRBJ2-1, with 7 bases matching TRBD2. Germline-derived CDR1 and CDR2 are MNHEY and SMNVEV (reference sequence). V lost 7 bases and J lost 4; bases outside the gene matches: 22. The CDR3 has 19 residues. The CDR3 here is CASTPTWGRGLGNYNEQFF. The CDR3 nucleotides read TGTGCCAGCACTCCAACCTGGGGGAGAGGACTAGGGAATTACAATGAGCAGTTCTTC.

J is TRBJ1-6 and V is TRBV30; no clear D. The CDR3 loop spans 14 amino acids. CDR1 and CDR2 (germline): GTSNPN, SVGIG (reference sequence). V lost 0 bases to trimming and J lost 5 bases, with 8 bases between them. CDR3 in amino acids: CAWSVRVNNSPLHF. The CDR3 nucleotides are TGTGCCTGGAGTGTAAGGGTCAATAATTCACCCCTCCACTTT.

The chain is built from TRBV28 and TRBJ2-7; D perhaps matches TRBD1 (5 bases). CDR1 and CDR2 from the germline V gene are MDHEN and SYDVKM. The CDR3 sequence is 15 residues long. The V and J ends lost 4 bases and 2 bases respectively, with 15 bases between them. The CDR3 sequence is CASSSTDLLTYEQYF. CDR3 coding DNA: TGTGCCAGCAGTTCGACAGACCTTCTTACCTACGAGCAGTACTTC. Complete variable domain (other parts from reference TRBV28 and TRBJ2-7): DVKVTQSSRYLVKRTGEKVFLECVQDMDHENMFWYRQDPGLGLRLIYFSYDVKMKEKGDIPEGYSVSREKKERFSLILESASTNQTSMYLCASSSTDLLTYEQYFGPGTRLTVT.

This chain connects TRBV30 to TRBJ2-7, with 8 bases fitting TRBD2. The junction had 9 bases not matched to a gene; V was cut back by 1 base and J by 4 bases. This CDR3 spans 15 amino acids. Germline-derived CDR1 and CDR2 are GTSNPN and SVGIG (reference sequence). The chain's CDR3 is CAWSAPGGPVYEQYF. The CDR3 DNA follows: TGTGCCTGGAGTGCCCCGGGAGGGCCGGTATACGAGCAGTACTTC.

The chain's CDR3 is CASRKDGYEQYF. In DNA form, the CDR3 reads TGTGCCAGCAGGAAGGACGGCTACGAGCAGTACTTC. This chain links TRBV6-5 with TRBJ2-7; D ambiguous. The V gene lost 6 bases and the J gene lost 3 bases, with 9 bases spanning the gap. CDR1 is MNHEY, CDR2 SVGAGI, per germline. The CDR3 totals 12 residues.

CDR3 bases: TGTGCCAGCAGCTTGGGAAGTTTGGATGGCTACACCTTC. Translation gives CASSLGSLDGYTF. This chain uses TRBV11-2 with TRBJ1-2; D unresolved. This CDR3 has 13 amino acids. V lost 3 bases, J lost 6 bases, and 11 bases lay in between. Germline V gives CDR1 SGHAT, CDR2 FQNNGV.

The rearrangement joins TRBV10-3 to TRBJ1-1; possible D gene TRBD1, 6 bases. This CDR3 region has 13 residues. Trimming stripped 10 bases from V and 1 base from J, with 13 bases between. Germline CDR1 reads ENHRY; CDR2 reads SYGVKD. The CDR3: CATEEGQNTEAFF. CDR3 DNA: TGTGCCACCGAGGAGGGACAGAACACTGAAGCTTTCTTT.

V is TRBV27 and J is TRBJ2-2; 10 nucleotides match TRBD1. The CDR3 is 17 residues long. Germline assignment: CDR1 MNHEY and CDR2 SMNVEV (reference sequence). V was clipped by 8 bases and J by 2 bases; unmatched bases: 11. The CDR3 bases are TGTGCCAGCCGTCTAGACAGGGGGCAATTAAACACCGGGGAGCTGTTTTTT. Residues: CASRLDRGQLNTGELFF.

The chain employs TRBV6-5 and TRBJ2-7; 13 bases match TRBD2. J gave up 5 bases and V 8 bases, and 6 bases lay outside the gene matches. The CDR3 has 14 residues. Per the germline V gene, CDR1 is MNHEY and CDR2 is SVGAGI. CDR3 sequence (DNA): TGTGCCAGCTTCTGGACTAGCGGGAGTAACGAGCAGTACTTC. It yields the protein CASFWTSGSNEQYF.

The rearrangement joins TRBV7-9 to TRBJ2-5, with D unclear. V was pared by 5 bases and J by 7 bases, with 11 bases between. Germline assignment: CDR1 SEHNR and CDR2 FQNEAQ (reference sequence). This CDR3 comprises 12 residues. CDR3 DNA: TGTGCCAGCAGCCCCGCGGTGCGGACCCAGTACTTC. Its translation: CASSPAVRTQYF.

V gene TRBV5-1 combines with J gene TRBJ2-3; perhaps TRBD1 as D (6 bases). The CDR3 is 16 amino acids. The V gene's germline CDR1 is SGHRS and CDR2 YFSETQ. Trimming cost V 0 bases and J 0 bases, with 11 bases left between them. Written as DNA, the CDR3 is TGCGCCAGCAGCTTGGTAGGGGGTCCTAGCACAGATACGCAGTATTTT. Translating it yields CASSLVGGPSTDTQYF.

The CDR3 DNA reads as TGTGCCAGCAGTTACCCTAACGAGGCTCCAACCTTC. Protein: CASSYPNEAPTF. V and J are TRBV6-5 and TRBJ1-2, with D uncertain. The CDR3 is 12 residues long. The V end lost 2 bases, the J end lost 14 bases, and 15 bases lay between the germline ends. Germline V lookup: CDR1 MNHEY, CDR2 SVGAGI.

This chain joins TRBV7-6 and TRBJ1-3; TRBD1 might be the D (5 bases). Deletions cut 5 bases from V and 2 bases from J, with 16 bases between. This CDR3 is built from 16 residues. The germline CDR1 and CDR2 sequences are SGHVS and FNYEAQ. The CDR3 sequence is CASSPRVGAAGNTIYF. CDR3 coding DNA: TGTGCCAGCAGCCCCCGAGTAGGGGCTGCTGGAAACACCATATATTTT.

The rearrangement joins TRBV3-1 (or the pseudogene TRBV3-2) to TRBJ2-1, with D possibly matching TRBD1 (6 bases). Germline CDR1 LGHDT, CDR2 YNNKEL (reference sequence). Trimming took 4 bases from V and 10 from J, leaving 8 bases between them. The CDR3 is 11 residues long. Here the CDR3 DNA reads TGTGCCAGCAGCCTTCAGGGGGAGCAGTTCTTC. Residues: CASSLQGEQFF.